This T cell receptor beta chain appears in the sequencing data of a study of control samples from healthy donors and cancer patients. The repertoire was sequenced with immunoSEQ multiplex PCR; TCRdb's copy has only in-frame clones and lacks some. The sample contains 160,000 or so clones, about 94% of which appear only once. This TCR derives from a man in his sixties with colorectal cancer. Sequencing was done on a sample of PBMCs.

The CDR3 coding sequence is TGTGCCAGCAGCCATGACAGGGGTGGATCACCCCTCCACTTT. Translated: CASSHDRGGSPLHF. The chain employs TRBV3-1 (or the pseudogene TRBV3-2) and TRBJ1-6; 8 bases map to TRBD1. CDR1 and CDR2 (germline): LGHDT, YNNKEL (reference sequence). This CDR3 has 14 amino acids. With 3 bases clipped from V and 10 bases from J, the junction kept 5 bases outside the gene matches.